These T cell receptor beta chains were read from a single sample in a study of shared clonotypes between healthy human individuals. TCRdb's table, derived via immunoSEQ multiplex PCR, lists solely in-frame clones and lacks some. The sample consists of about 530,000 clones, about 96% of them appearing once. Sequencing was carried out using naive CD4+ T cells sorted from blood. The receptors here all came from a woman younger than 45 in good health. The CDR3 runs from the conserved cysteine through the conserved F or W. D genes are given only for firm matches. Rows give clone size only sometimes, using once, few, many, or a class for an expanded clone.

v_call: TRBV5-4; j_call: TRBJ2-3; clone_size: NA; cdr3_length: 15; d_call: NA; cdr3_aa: CASSLVSRSTDTQYF; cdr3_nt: TGTGCCAGCAGCTTGGTTAGCCGTAGCACAGATACGCAGTATTTT
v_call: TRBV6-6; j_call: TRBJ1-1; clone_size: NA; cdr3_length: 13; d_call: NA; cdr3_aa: CASCGSMNTEAFF; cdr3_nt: TGTGCCAGCTGCGGCTCCATGAACACTGAAGCTTTCTTT
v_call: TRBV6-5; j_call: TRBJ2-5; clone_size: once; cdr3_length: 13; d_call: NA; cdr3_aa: CASTFGVRETQYF; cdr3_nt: TGTGCCAGCACCTTTGGGGTACGGGAGACCCAGTACTTC
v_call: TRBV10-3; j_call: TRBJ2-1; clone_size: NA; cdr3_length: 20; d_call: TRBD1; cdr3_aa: CAISENPGTVISGSYNEQFF; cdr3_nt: TGTGCCATCAGTGAGAACCCCGGGACAGTCATATCCGGCTCCTACAATGAGCAGTTCTTC
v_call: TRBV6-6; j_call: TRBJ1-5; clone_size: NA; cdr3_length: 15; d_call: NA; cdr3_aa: CASSAGVGGNQPQHF; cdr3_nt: TGTGCCAGCAGTGCAGGGGTTGGTGGGAATCAGCCCCAGCATTTT
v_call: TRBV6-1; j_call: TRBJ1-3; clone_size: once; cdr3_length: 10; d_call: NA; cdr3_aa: CASRKDTIYF; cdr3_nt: TGTGCCAGCAGGAAAGACACCATATATTTT
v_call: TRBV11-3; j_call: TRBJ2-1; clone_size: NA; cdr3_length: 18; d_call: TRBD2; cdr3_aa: CASSLEAGGTSSYNEQFF; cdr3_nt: TGTGCCAGCAGCTTAGAAGCGGGAGGGACAAGCTCCTACAATGAGCAGTTCTTC
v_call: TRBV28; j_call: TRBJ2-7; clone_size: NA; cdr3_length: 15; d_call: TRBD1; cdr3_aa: CASSLSAQGVYEQYF; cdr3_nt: TGTGCCAGCAGTTTATCAGCCCAGGGGGTCTACGAGCAGTACTTC
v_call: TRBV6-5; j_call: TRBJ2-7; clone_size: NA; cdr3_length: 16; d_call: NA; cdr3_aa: CASSYSMTGPAYEQYF; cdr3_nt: TGTGCCAGCAGTTACTCCATGACAGGTCCAGCCTACGAGCAGTACTTC
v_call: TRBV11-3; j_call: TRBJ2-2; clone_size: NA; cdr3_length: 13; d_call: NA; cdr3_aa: CASQAEGTGELFF; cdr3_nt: TGTGCCAGCCAGGCGGAGGGCACCGGGGAGCTGTTTTTT
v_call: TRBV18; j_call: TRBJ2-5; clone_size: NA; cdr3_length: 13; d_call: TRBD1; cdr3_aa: CASSLGTEETQYF; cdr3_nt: TGTGCCAGCTCACTAGGGACAGAAGAGACCCAGTACTTC
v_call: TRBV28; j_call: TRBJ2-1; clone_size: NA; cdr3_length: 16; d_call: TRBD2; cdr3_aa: CASSPGLAGTYNEQFF; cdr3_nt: TGTGCCAGCAGCCCGGGACTAGCGGGAACCTACAATGAGCAGTTCTTC
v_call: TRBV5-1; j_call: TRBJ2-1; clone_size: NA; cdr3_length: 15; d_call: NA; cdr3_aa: CASSPNWASVNEQFF; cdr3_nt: TGCGCCAGCAGCCCAAACTGGGCTAGTGTGAATGAGCAGTTCTTC
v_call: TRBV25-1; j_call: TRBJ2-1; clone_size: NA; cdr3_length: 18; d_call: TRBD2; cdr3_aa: CASSEGFSGRAGSNEQFF; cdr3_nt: TGTGCCAGCAGTGAAGGGTTTAGCGGGAGGGCCGGGAGCAATGAGCAGTTCTTC
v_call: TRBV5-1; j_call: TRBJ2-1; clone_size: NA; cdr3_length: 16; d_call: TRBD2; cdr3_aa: CASSSLLAGGGNEQFF; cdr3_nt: TGCGCCAGCAGCTCCCTTCTAGCGGGAGGCGGGAATGAGCAGTTCTTC